This T cell receptor beta chain was recorded in a study of CD8 T cells in Susac syndrome. It was with random hexamers that about 0.45 to 1 ug RNA was reverse transcribed. A single record per CDR3 protein comes from TCRdb applying MiXCR to the immunoSEQ multiplex PCR reads. The top ten clones hold approximately 0.098% of a sample with approximately 190,000 distinct CDR3 sequences, approximately 96% of them seen once. The V and J ends lost 3 bases and 5 bases respectively, with 13 bases between them. Looked up from germline, CDR1 is KGHSH and CDR2 is LQKENI. There are 14 residues in the CDR3. The TCR was taken from a human donor with Susac syndrome. Sequenced: CD4+ T cells from PBMCs. The chain is built from TRBV18 and TRBJ2-5; D is undetermined. The CDR3 protein is CASSPIPAVETQYF. CDR3 DNA: TGTGCCAGCTCACCGATCCCTGCGGTGGAGACCCAGTACTTC.